A selection of T cell receptor beta chains follows, all from one sample in a study of PD-1 blockade in classical Hodgkin lymphoma. Clones were sequenced by immunoSEQ multiplex PCR, and TCRdb holds only the in-frame ones, with some missing. Here the sample spans about 23,000 clones, more than 75% being singletons. This material consisted of peripheral blood mononuclear cells (PBMCs), taken before the fourth cycle of nivolumab. These receptors were collected from a human donor with classical Hodgkin lymphoma. Each CDR3 is given without its conserved first and last residue.

CDR3aa	j_gene	v_gene
ASSEGNSGANVLT	TRBJ2-6	TRBV6-1
ASSGGQGGNEQF	TRBJ2-1	TRBV6-1
ASSLGFSNQPQH	TRBJ1-5	TRBV5-8
ASSFSGASYEQY	TRBJ2-7	TRBV19
ASSLGVRGVMNTEAF	TRBJ1-1	TRBV11-2
ASSPGPRENYGYT	TRBJ1-2	TRBV7-6
ASSSSSGSQDEQY	TRBJ2-7	TRBV19
ASSPEVAGELF	TRBJ2-2	TRBV18
ASSDIGGANGYT	TRBJ1-2	TRBV6-1
ASSVGPGQGRRRAF	TRBJ1-1	TRBV14
ASSASSGSHQETQY	TRBJ2-5	TRBV9
ASSNRGLSYEQY	TRBJ2-7	TRBV7-2
ASSEQNTEAF	TRBJ1-1	TRBV2
ASSEPDSSSGEQY	TRBJ2-7	TRBV25-1
ASSLRGGIFAYEQY	TRBJ2-7	TRBV27
ASSSPYGYT	TRBJ1-2	TRBV7-9
AWRYQGDQPQH	TRBJ1-5	TRBV30
ASSPAGTTGELF	TRBJ2-2	TRBV18
ASSYLAGGPHEQY	TRBJ2-7	TRBV7-6
ASSTDSSETQY	TRBJ2-5	TRBV5-6
ASSALAASTDTQY	TRBJ2-3	TRBV18
ASSHRVPGGYGYT	TRBJ1-2	TRBV4-2
ASLETGGANTEAF	TRBJ1-1	TRBV23-1
ASSLRQGVYEQY	NA	TRBV5-1
ASSLRGQGGETQY	TRBJ2-5	TRBV11-2
ASSEVAGGFETQY	TRBJ2-5	TRBV6-4
SYSAAVFAEQF	TRBJ2-1	TRBV29-1
ASSLVLGDLNEQF	TRBJ2-1	TRBV7-9
ASAPLRDTGELF	TRBJ2-2	TRBV27
ASRKPGLSFPQL	TRBJ2-7	TRBV6-1
ASSIGAYEQY	TRBJ2-7	TRBV19
ASSLDGPMWETQY	TRBJ2-5	TRBV5-5
ASSSDRGGGSYEQY	TRBJ2-7	TRBV27
ASSSYAGGAIRTF	TRBJ1-1	TRBV28
ASSWLQGSNSPLH	TRBJ1-6	TRBV6-1
ASSEAAGANEQF	TRBJ2-1	TRBV6-1
ASSLRLAVHSTDTQY	TRBJ2-3	TRBV5-1
ASSLEPGLANEQY	NA	TRBV7-9
ASSRNSGTSGSSGTGELF	TRBJ2-2	TRBV18
ASSHTGESYEQY	TRBJ2-7	TRBV4-1
ASSLTPTGRNEQF	TRBJ2-1	TRBV11-2
ASSTGQGGRLTNEKLF	TRBJ1-4	TRBV5-1
AISEGVSGDTQY	TRBJ2-3	TRBV10-3
ASSLGVGTDNNEQF	TRBJ2-1	TRBV27
ASSVGTGLSYEQY	TRBJ2-7	TRBV5-1